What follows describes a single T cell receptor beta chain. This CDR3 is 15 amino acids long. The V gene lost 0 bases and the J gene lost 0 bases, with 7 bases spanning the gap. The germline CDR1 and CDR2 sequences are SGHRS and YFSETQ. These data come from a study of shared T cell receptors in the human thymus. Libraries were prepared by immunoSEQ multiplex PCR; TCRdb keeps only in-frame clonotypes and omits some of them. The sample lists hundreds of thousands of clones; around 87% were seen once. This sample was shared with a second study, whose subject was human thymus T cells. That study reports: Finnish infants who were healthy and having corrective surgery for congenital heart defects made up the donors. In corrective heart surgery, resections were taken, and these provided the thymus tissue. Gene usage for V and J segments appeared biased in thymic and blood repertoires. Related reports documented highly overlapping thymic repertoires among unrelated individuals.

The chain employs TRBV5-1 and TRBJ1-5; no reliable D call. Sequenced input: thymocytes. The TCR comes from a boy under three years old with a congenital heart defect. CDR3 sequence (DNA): TGCGCCAGCAGCTTGGATGTCAGTAGCAATCAGCCCCAGCATTTT. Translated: CASSLDVSSNQPQHF.